This T cell receptor (beta chain) was identified during a study of cytomegalovirus exposure and HLA in healthy donors. Per germline, CDR1 SQVTM and CDR2 ANQGSEA. CDR3 length equals 12 residues. The V and J ends lost 7 bases and 4 bases, in that order; junction bases with no gene match: 5. Separate from the approximately 670-subject first cohort, the approximately 130-subject validation cohort was the one that the donors belonged to. Remarks on this clone: Its target is not known.

General observations from the study: High specificity and sensitivity for cytomegalovirus status were reported for the classifier. A list of around 160 TCR beta chains associated with cytomegalovirus was given.

TCRdb keeps only in-frame clones here, not all; method: immunoSEQ multiplex PCR. The table includes fewer than 250,000 clones, roughly 84% detected once. The source material was PBMCs. The TCR was taken from a woman aged 30 to 39 in good health and CMV-seropositive. The rearrangement links TRBV29-1 to TRBJ2-5; 8 bases are shared with TRBD1. The CDR3 loop reads CSGIDRGETQYF. As DNA, the CDR3 is TGCAGCGGAATCGACAGGGGAGAGACCCAGTACTTC. Using reference TRBV29-1 and TRBJ2-5 for the parts outside the CDR3, the full variable domain is SAVISQKPSRDICQRGTSLTIQCQVDSQVTMMFWYRQQPGQSLTLIATANQGSEATYESGFVIDKFPISRPNLTFSTLTVSNMSPEDSSIYLCSGIDRGETQYFGPGTRLLVL.